Listed here are 6 T cell receptor beta chains from one sample, sequenced in a study of T cells after yellow fever vaccination (dated 2019 in TCRdb). The library was prepared using 5' RACE. TCRdb shows the sequencer as Illumina HiSeq 2500. TCRdb reran the public reads through fastp at Q25 and MiXCR, keeping productive beta chains. Rows are combined by CDR3 protein, so each entry shows the most common genes and DNA. The sample table holds around 30,000 distinct CDR3 sequences, of which more than 6.5% were seen once. The ten largest clonotypes hold 22% of the sample. According to the study, the label for this sample's treatment or condition signals: live attenuated yellow fever vaccine strain. The sample consisted of PBMCs, either bulk or a sorted T-cell subset (CD4+, CD8+, memory, or dextramer-sorted; not recorded which), taken on the day of the first yellow fever vaccination. The source of these receptors is a man between 18 and 35 years old who received the YFV17D yellow fever vaccine.

This clonotype was detected ten times or more. This sequence joins TRBV3-1 and TRBJ1-2; the D is unclear. This CDR3 region has 15 residues. The germline gives CDR1 LGHDT, CDR2 YNNKEL (reference sequence). V was clipped by 0 bases and J by 8 bases, with 16 bases between them. The CDR3 DNA reads as TGTGCCAGCAGCCAAGATAGCGATGGATGGCGGGGCTACACCTTC. Translated, it gives CASSQDSDGWRGYTF.

This chain uses TRBV28 with TRBJ1-2; D might be TRBD1 (6 bases). The CDR3 is made up of 14 amino acids. Trimming took 5 bases from V and 6 from J, leaving 16 bases between them. Germline V gives CDR1 MDHEN, CDR2 SYDVKM. The CDR3 nucleotides read TGTGCCAGCAGTCCCGCAGGGGAACGGAATGGCTACACCTTC. It encodes CASSPAGERNGYTF.

As concerns this clonotype: One end of the junction does not line up with germline, which may come from a read error. The rearrangement uses TRBV5-5 and TRBJ2-6; no clear D gene. Germline V CDR1 and CDR2: SGHKS, YYEKEE (reference sequence). The length of the CDR3 is 14 residues. The CDR3 nucleotides are TGTGCCAGCACCTTGCTCTCGGGGGCCAACGTCCTGACTTTC. Translating gives CASTLLSGANVLTF.

This clonotype turned up a few times. The chain recombines TRBV7-2 with TRBJ1-6, with TRBD1 as a possible D gene (6 bases). The CDR3 totals 16 residues. From germline, CDR1 is SGHTA and CDR2 FQGNSA. Trimming took off 5 bases at V and 0 bases at J, with 11 bases between the two ends. In nucleotides, the CDR3 is TGTGCCAGCAGCGCACAGGGAAGCTCCTATAATTCACCCCTCCACTTT. Protein product: CASSAQGSSYNSPLHF.

This clonotype was recorded many times. The J gene is TRBJ1-5, the V gene TRBV7-2, with 8 positions matching TRBD1. V lost 2 bases and J lost 6; bases outside the gene matches: 6. Germline-derived CDR1 and CDR2 are SGHTA and FQGNSA. The CDR3 is 15 amino acids. CDR3 sequence reads: CASSLMPTGGQPQHF. Written as DNA, the CDR3 is TGTGCCAGCAGCTTAATGCCCACAGGGGGTCAGCCCCAGCATTTT. Full variable domain (missing parts from reference TRBV7-2 and TRBJ1-5): GAGVSQSPSNKVTEKGKDVELRCDPISGHTALYWYRQSLGQGLEFLIYFQGNSAPDKSGLPSDRFSAERTGGSVSTLTIQRTQQEDSAVYLCASSLMPTGGQPQHFGDGTRLSIL.

The sample holds a few counts of this clonotype. The V and J genes are TRBV20-1 and TRBJ1-2, with D possibly being TRBD1 (6 bases). The CDR3 is 13 residues long. CDR1 and CDR2 (germline): DFQATT, SNEGSKA (reference sequence). Trimming removed 2 bases at V and 4 bases at J, with 11 bases between. The CDR3 nucleotides are TGCAGTGCTAGAAAGGGGGGTCCCTATGGCTACACCTTC. This gives the protein CSARKGGPYGYTF.